One and the same sample provided the 29 T cell receptor beta chains below, sequenced in a study of cytomegalovirus exposure and HLA in healthy donors. The PCR contained 60 Vbeta and 13 Jbeta primers. Sequencing was performed with immunoSEQ multiplex PCR; in TCRdb, only in-frame clones are kept and a portion is missing. In all, the sample yields tens of thousands of clones. Sequencing was carried out using PBMCs. The receptors here all came from a man aged 25 to 45 in good health and CMV-seropositive.

V and J are TRBV25-1 and TRBJ2-7, with 8 nucleotides matching TRBD2. The germline V gene encodes CDR1 MGHDK and CDR2 SYGVNS. J lost 2 bases, V lost 5 bases, and 5 bases had no gene match. This CDR3 is built from 14 residues. This chain's CDR3 is CASSTGGAAYEQYF. Here the CDR3 DNA reads TGTGCCAGCAGTACCGGGGGGGCAGCCTACGAGCAGTACTTC.

The chain employs TRBV5-6 and TRBJ1-2; D unclear. Germline V gene lookup returns CDR1 SGHDT and CDR2 YYEEEE. The CDR3 runs to 13 residues. Trimming shortened V by 3 bases and J by 4 bases, and 10 bases separated the two germline ends. CDR3 nucleotides: TGTGCCAGCAGCTCACAGTTGAGCTATGGCTACACCTTC. Translating gives CASSSQLSYGYTF.

The V and J genes are TRBV14 and TRBJ1-6; D might be TRBD1 (6 bases). Trimming pared 5 bases from V and 9 bases from J, leaving 14 bases between. Germline assignment: CDR1 SGHDN and CDR2 FVKESK. The CDR3 sequence is 14 residues long. DNA of the CDR3: TGTGCCAGCAGCTACACGGGACAATCTTCACCCCTCCACTTT. Protein sequence: CASSYTGQSSPLHF.

This chain links TRBV6-5 with TRBJ2-1, with D maybe TRBD2 (6 bases). Trimming removed 2 bases at V and 6 bases at J, with 14 bases between. CDR1 MNHEY and CDR2 SVGAGI come from the germline V gene. The CDR3 loop spans 15 amino acids. The CDR3 loop is CASSYRVLGGNEQFF. In DNA, the CDR3 is TGTGCCAGCAGTTACAGGGTCCTGGGAGGCAATGAGCAGTTCTTC.

The chain carries TRBV6-5 and TRBJ2-7; possibly TRBD2 for D (6 bases). The CDR3 has 12 amino acids. CDR1 is MNHEY and CDR2 is SVGAGI in the germline V gene. Deletions cut 6 bases from V and 2 bases from J, with 8 bases between. This CDR3 is CASRGGAYEQYF. For the CDR3, the DNA is TGTGCCAGCAGGGGGGGAGCCTACGAGCAGTACTTC.

V usage is TRBV5-1 and J usage is TRBJ2-7; the D gene is possibly TRBD2 (6 bases). The CDR3 sequence is 15 residues long. CDR1 SGHRS and CDR2 YFSETQ come from the germline V gene. V lost 4 bases and J lost 4, with 18 bases in between. The CDR3 DNA reads TGCGCCAGCAGCGAGGCAGGGACTGGGGGGTACGAGCAGTACTTC. This codes for CASSEAGTGGYEQYF.

The gene calls are TRBV5-1 and TRBJ1-2, with 12 bases aligning to TRBD1. The CDR3 length is 15 residues. Germline trimming cut 4 bases from V and 6 bases from J; bases unmatched to any gene: 7. Germline CDR1 SGHRS, CDR2 YFSETQ. This CDR3 is CASSRGDRGLNGYTF. In DNA, the CDR3 is TGCGCCAGCAGCAGAGGGGACAGGGGGCTTAATGGCTACACCTTC.

The rearrangement uses TRBV11-2 and TRBJ1-2, with D hard to call. CDR1 and CDR2 (germline): SGHAT, FQNNGV. The ends were cut back, 3 bases at V and 4 bases at J, with 12 bases in the middle. This CDR3 comprises 14 residues. The CDR3 DNA is TGTGCCAGCAGCTTGGTTTCAGGCCCCTATGGCTACACCTTC. Translating gives CASSLVSGPYGYTF.

The J gene is TRBJ1-1, the V gene TRBV10-1, with D unclear. The CDR3 contains 13 residues. Trimming took off 6 bases at V and 1 base at J, with 9 bases between the two ends. Germline CDR1 and CDR2: WNHNN and SYGVQD (reference sequence). CDR3: CASRQRRNTEAFF. DNA for the CDR3: TGCGCCAGCAGACAGAGAAGGAACACTGAAGCTTTCTTT.

The chain uses TRBV29-1 and TRBJ1-1; TRBD1 aligns across 7 bases. The CDR3 length is 12 residues. V lost 6 bases and J lost 5; bases outside the gene matches: 6. Germline CDR1 and CDR2: SQVTM and ANQGSEA. The CDR3 sequence is CSVDREGTEAFF. The CDR3 DNA is TGCAGCGTAGACAGGGAAGGAACTGAAGCTTTCTTT.

V is TRBV6-1 and J is TRBJ2-3, with 7 positions matching TRBD2. After removal of 3 bases from V and 4 bases from J, the junction contained 10 bases not matched to a gene. This CDR3 comprises 16 residues. From germline, CDR1 is MNHNS and CDR2 SASEGT. The CDR3 nucleotides read TGTGCCAGCAGTGATAGGACTAGAGGACACTCAGATACGCAGTATTTT. Protein product: CASSDRTRGHSDTQYF.

This chain joins TRBV4-1 and TRBJ2-5; D gene unclear. V was trimmed by 4 bases and J by 1 base, leaving 16 bases between them. The CDR3 extends over 16 amino acids. Per the germline V gene, CDR1 is MGHRA and CDR2 is YSYEKL. For the CDR3, the DNA is TGCGCCAGCAGCCTCCAATCTTCGTCTACCCAAGAGACCCAGTACTTC. Translated, it gives CASSLQSSSTQETQYF.

The chain employs TRBV6-5 and TRBJ2-3; D gene unclear. The CDR3 is 13 residues long. The V and J ends lost 5 bases and 8 bases respectively, with 14 bases between them. Germline CDR1 is MNHEY and CDR2 is SVGAGI. The CDR3: CASSPPNPGTQYF. The CDR3 bases are TGTGCCAGCAGTCCCCCCAATCCGGGTACGCAGTATTTT.

The chain carries TRBV6-5 and TRBJ2-2, with D perhaps TRBD2 (5 bases). Germline-derived CDR1 and CDR2 are MNHEY and SVGAGI. The germline V and J ends were trimmed by 11 bases and 5 bases, with 18 bases remaining between them. The CDR3 has 14 amino acids. CDR3 nucleotide sequence: TGTGCCCCTTTCGGGGTCCTTAGGACCGGGGAGCTGTTTTTT. It is translated as CAPFGVLRTGELFF.

The rearrangement uses TRBV2 and TRBJ2-7; possible D gene TRBD2, 6 bases. The CDR3 totals 13 residues. The germline gives CDR1 SNHLY, CDR2 FYNNEI. V was pared by 10 bases and J by 2 bases, with 15 bases between. Here the CDR3 reads CATRLAEAYEQYF. The CDR3 nucleotides read TGTGCCACCCGGTTAGCGGAAGCCTACGAGCAGTACTTC.

The chain couples TRBV29-1 to TRBJ2-2, with D uncertain. The ends were cut back, 4 bases at V and 4 bases at J, with 4 bases in the middle. The germline gives CDR1 SQVTM, CDR2 ANQGSEA. The CDR3 sequence is 11 residues long. The CDR3 loop reads CSVASTGELFF. The CDR3 bases are TGCAGCGTTGCGAGCACCGGGGAGCTGTTTTTT.

This chain joins TRBV11-3 and TRBJ2-2; tentatively, D is TRBD1 (5 bases). The CDR3 has 15 amino acids. V lost 0 bases to trimming and J lost 6 bases, with 11 bases between them. Germline V CDR1 and CDR2: SGHNT, YENEEA. The CDR3: CASSLDQGRSGELFF. The CDR3 DNA reads TGTGCCAGCAGCTTAGACCAGGGCAGGTCCGGGGAGCTGTTTTTT. The full variable domain, its missing parts supplied by reference TRBV11-3 and TRBJ2-2, is EAGVVQSPRYKIIEKKQPVAFWCNPISGHNTLYWYLQNLGQGPELLIRYENEEAVDDSQLPKDRFSAERLKGVDSTLKIQPAELGDSAVYLCASSLDQGRSGELFFGEGSRLTVL.

The gene calls are TRBV5-1 and TRBJ1-2; D gene unclear. CDR3 size: 13 residues. Deletions cut 1 base from V and 2 bases from J, with 6 bases between. Germline CDR1 SGHRS, CDR2 YFSETQ. CDR3 in amino acids: CASSLSQNYGYTF. The CDR3 DNA follows: TGCGCCAGCAGCTTGAGTCAGAACTATGGCTACACCTTC.

V usage is TRBV5-1 and J usage is TRBJ2-1; 10 bases line up with TRBD1. Looked up from germline, CDR1 is SGHRS and CDR2 is YFSETQ. Trimming took 3 bases from V and 10 from J; bases not matched to a gene: 10. The CDR3 extends over 15 amino acids. The CDR3 DNA is TGCGCCAGCAGCTCCGGACAGGGGGATGATTGGGAGCAGTTCTTC. Translation gives CASSSGQGDDWEQFF.

The chain couples TRBV4-1 to TRBJ2-7; no reliable D call. Looked up from germline, CDR1 is MGHRA and CDR2 is YSYEKL. CDR3 size: 14 residues. Between the trimmed V and J ends, which lost 0 bases and 2 bases, there was a span of 8 bases. CDR3 sequence reads: CASSQEWQAYEQYF. CDR3 DNA: TGCGCCAGCAGCCAAGAATGGCAGGCCTACGAGCAGTACTTC.

This chain links TRBV10-1 with TRBJ1-1, with TRBD1 matching 9 bases. Germline CDR1 is WNHNN and CDR2 is SYGVQD (reference sequence). There are 14 residues in the CDR3. J lost 6 bases, V lost 8 bases, and 10 bases had no gene match. CDR3 in DNA: TGCGCCAGCGGGCGGGACAGGGAAGCGCCTGAAGCTTTCTTT. Protein sequence: CASGRDREAPEAFF.

On this clone: The junction and the germline gene differ at one end; a read error may be behind it. Other DNA sequences from this sample encode an identical CDR3 as well. This chain connects TRBV30 to TRBJ1-1; maybe TRBD1 (5 bases). This CDR3 contains 14 residues. Germline-derived CDR1 and CDR2 are GTSNPN and SVGIG (reference sequence). The CDR3 coding sequence is TGTGCCTGGAGTGCAGACAGCATGAACACTGAAGCCTTCTTT. Protein product: CAWSADSMNTEAFF.

The chain joins TRBV6-5 to TRBJ2-7, with TRBD1 matching over 7 bases. The CDR3 has 14 residues. Germline V gene sequence: CDR1 MNHEY, CDR2 SVGAGI. J was trimmed by 2 bases and V by 5 bases; bases with no gene match: 6. The CDR3 loop is CASSHRDSAYEQYF. As DNA, the CDR3 is TGTGCCAGCAGTCACCGGGACAGCGCCTACGAGCAGTACTTC.

V gene TRBV5-1 combines with J gene TRBJ2-1, with TRBD2 as a possible D gene (5 bases). Trimming left V 0 bases short and J 7 bases short, with 14 bases between. The CDR3 loop spans 15 amino acids. Germline lookup yields CDR1 SGHRS and CDR2 YFSETQ. Here the CDR3 DNA reads TGCGCCAGCAGCTTGGTGGGAGAATTATCTAATGAGCAGTTCTTC. Translated: CASSLVGELSNEQFF.

The chain recombines TRBV6-5 with TRBJ2-3; 8 bases agree with TRBD2. V was pared by 5 bases and J by 8 bases, with 9 bases of the junction left unmatched. The CDR3 is made up of 14 amino acids. Germline loops: CDR1 MNHEY, CDR2 SVGAGI. In DNA form, the CDR3 reads TGTGCCAGCAGTCGGGAGGGGGTCCCAGGTACGCAGTATTTT. It specifies CASSREGVPGTQYF.

The chain combines TRBV4-2 with TRBJ1-3; D is ambiguous. V lost 4 bases, J lost 0 bases, and 13 bases lay in between. The CDR3 contains 16 residues. The V gene's germline CDR1 is LGHNA and CDR2 YNFKEQ. The CDR3 reads CASSPSPTRSGNTIYF. The CDR3, as DNA: TGTGCCAGCAGCCCCTCCCCAACGCGCTCTGGAAACACCATATATTTT.

Here the CDR3 DNA reads TGCGCCAGCAGTGTCATCGACACCGTGAACACTGAAGCTTTCTTT. It translates to CASSVIDTVNTEAFF. The chain uses TRBV10-2 and TRBJ1-1; D remains unclear. Trimming removed 4 bases at V and 0 bases at J, with 12 bases between. Germline-derived CDR1 and CDR2 are WSHSY and SAAADI. There are 15 residues in the CDR3.

V and J are TRBV5-4 and TRBJ2-6; possible D gene TRBD1, 6 bases. V lost 1 base and J lost 2, with 16 bases in between. The CDR3 is 18 residues long. From germline, CDR1 is SGHNT and CDR2 YYREEE (reference sequence). The CDR3 coding sequence is TGTGCCAGCAGCTTGATAAACCTCAGGGGTGCTGGGGCCAACGTCCTGACTTTC. Translation: CASSLINLRGAGANVLTF.

V gene TRBV5-6 combines with J gene TRBJ2-7; TRBD2 is a possible D gene (6 bases). CDR1 and CDR2 from the germline V gene are SGHDT and YYEEEE. The CDR3 has 16 amino acids. V was cut by 1 base and J by 6 bases, with 20 bases left in between. The CDR3 loop reads CASSLFQGGPLFEQYF. CDR3 bases: TGTGCCAGCAGCTTGTTTCAGGGAGGACCCCTTTTCGAGCAGTACTTC.